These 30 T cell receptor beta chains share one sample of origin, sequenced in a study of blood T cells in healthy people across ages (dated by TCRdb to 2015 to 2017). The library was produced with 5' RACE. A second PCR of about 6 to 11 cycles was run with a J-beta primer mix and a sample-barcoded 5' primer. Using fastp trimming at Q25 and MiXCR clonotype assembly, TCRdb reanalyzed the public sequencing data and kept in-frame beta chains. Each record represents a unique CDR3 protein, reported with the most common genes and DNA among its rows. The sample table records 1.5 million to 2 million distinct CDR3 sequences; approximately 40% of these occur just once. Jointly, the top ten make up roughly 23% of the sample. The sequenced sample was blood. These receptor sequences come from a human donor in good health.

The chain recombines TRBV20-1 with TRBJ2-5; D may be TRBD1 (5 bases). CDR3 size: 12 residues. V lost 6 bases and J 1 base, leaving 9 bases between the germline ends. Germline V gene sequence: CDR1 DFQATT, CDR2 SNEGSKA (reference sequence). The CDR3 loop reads CSAQQVQETQYF. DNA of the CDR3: TGCAGTGCCCAACAGGTCCAAGAGACCCAGTACTTC.

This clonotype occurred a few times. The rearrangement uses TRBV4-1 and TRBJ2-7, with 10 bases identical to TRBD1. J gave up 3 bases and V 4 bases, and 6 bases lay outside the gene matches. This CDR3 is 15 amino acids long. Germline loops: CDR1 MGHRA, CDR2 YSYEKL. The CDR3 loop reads CASSRPGQGNYEQYF. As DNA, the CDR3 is TGCGCCAGCAGCCGACCGGGACAGGGGAACTACGAGCAGTACTTC.

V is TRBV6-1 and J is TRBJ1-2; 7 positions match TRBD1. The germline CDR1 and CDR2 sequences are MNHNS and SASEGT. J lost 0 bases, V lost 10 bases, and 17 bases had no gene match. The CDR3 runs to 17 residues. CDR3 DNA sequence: TGTGCCACCCGACAGGGAGCACAGCTACTAGCTAACTATGGCTACACCTTC. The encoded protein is CATRQGAQLLANYGYTF.

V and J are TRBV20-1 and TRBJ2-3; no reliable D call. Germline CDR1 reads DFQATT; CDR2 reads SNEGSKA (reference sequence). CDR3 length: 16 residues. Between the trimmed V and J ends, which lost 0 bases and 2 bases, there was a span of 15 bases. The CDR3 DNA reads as TGCAGTGCTAGAGATCGACCGGCGGATTACACAGATACGCAGTATTTT. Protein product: CSARDRPADYTDTQYF.

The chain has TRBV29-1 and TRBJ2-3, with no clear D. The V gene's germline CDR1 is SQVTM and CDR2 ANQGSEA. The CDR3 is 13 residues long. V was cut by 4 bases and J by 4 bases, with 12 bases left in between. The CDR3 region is CSVAVGRADTQYF. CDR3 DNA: TGCAGCGTTGCTGTAGGGCGTGCAGATACGCAGTATTTT.

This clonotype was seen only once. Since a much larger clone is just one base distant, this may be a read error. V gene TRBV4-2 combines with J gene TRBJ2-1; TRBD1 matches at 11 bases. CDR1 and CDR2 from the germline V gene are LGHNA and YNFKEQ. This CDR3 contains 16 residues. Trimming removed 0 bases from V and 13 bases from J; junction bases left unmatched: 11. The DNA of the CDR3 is TGTGCCAGCAGCCAAGAGGGGGACAGGGGGACAGAGACCCAGTTCTTC. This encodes CASSQEGDRGTETQFF.

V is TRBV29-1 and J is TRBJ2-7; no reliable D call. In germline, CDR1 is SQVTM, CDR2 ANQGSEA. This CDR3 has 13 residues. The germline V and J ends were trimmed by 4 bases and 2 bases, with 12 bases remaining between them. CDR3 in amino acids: CSVAFGGTYEQYF. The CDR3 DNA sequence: TGCAGCGTTGCTTTCGGCGGAACCTACGAGCAGTACTTC.

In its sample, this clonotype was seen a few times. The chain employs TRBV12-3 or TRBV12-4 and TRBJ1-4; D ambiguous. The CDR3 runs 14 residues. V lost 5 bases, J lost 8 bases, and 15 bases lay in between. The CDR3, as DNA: TGTGCCAGCAGTACCGAGTGGATGAACGAAAAACTGTTTTTT. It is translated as CASSTEWMNEKLFF.

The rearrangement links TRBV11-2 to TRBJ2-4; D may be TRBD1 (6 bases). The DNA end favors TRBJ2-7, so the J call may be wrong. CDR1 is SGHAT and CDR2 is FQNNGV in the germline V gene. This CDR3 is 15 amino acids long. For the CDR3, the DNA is TGTGCCAGCAGCCCAACAGGGTTTTCATCTAACGAGCAGTACTTC. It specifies CASSPTGFSSNEQYF.

CDR3 amino acids: CASSPGTESQPQHF. The CDR3, as DNA: TGTGCCAGCAGTCCCGGGACAGAAAGTCAGCCCCAGCATTTT. This chain uses TRBV6-1 with TRBJ1-5; 7 bases fit TRBD1. The CDR3 spans 14 residues. Unmatched junction bases numbered 7, after V lost 5 bases and J lost 6 bases. CDR1 is MNHNS and CDR2 is SASEGT in the germline V gene.

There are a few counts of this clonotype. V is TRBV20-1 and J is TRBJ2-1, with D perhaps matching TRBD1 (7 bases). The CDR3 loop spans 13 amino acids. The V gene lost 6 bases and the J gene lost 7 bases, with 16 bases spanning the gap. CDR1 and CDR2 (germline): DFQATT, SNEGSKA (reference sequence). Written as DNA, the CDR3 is TGCAGTGCCGGGACAGCGGGCAGGAATGAGCAGTTCTTC. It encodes CSAGTAGRNEQFF.

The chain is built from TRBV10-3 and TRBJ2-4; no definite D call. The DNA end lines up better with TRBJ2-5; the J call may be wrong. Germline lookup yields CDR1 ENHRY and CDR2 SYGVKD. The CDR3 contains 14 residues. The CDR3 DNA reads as TGTGCCATCAGTGCGGGTAGGGTCGACGAGACCCAGTACTTC. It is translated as CAISAGRVDETQYF.

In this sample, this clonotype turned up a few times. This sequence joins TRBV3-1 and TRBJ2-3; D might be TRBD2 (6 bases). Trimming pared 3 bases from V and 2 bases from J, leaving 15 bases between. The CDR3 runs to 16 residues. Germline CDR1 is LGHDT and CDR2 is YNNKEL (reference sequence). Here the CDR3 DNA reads TGTGCCAGCAGCCAGACGGGCGGAGGGCTCACAGATACGCAGTATTTT. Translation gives CASSQTGGGLTDTQYF.

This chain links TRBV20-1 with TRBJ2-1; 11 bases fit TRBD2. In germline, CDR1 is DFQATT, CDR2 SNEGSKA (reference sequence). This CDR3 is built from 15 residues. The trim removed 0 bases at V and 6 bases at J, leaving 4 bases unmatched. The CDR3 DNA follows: TGCAGTGCTAGAGAGTCTAGCGGGGGGATCAATGAGCAGTTCTTC. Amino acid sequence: CSARESSGGINEQFF.

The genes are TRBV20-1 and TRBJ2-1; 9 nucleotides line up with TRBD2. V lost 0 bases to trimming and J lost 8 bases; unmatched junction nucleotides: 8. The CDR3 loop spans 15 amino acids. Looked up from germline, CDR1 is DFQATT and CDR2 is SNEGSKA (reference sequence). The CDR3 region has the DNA TGCAGTGCTAGAGATCGGCGGGGGGGCCTTTATGAGCAGTTCTTC. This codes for CSARDRRGGLYEQFF.

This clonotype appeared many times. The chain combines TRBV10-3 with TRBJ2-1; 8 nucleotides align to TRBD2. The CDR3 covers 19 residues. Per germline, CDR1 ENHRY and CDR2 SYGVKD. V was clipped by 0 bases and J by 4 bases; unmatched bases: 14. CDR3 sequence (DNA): TGTGCCATCAGTGAGTCAAGGACTAGCAGGAGGATGGGATACAATGAGCAGTTCTTC. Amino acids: CAISESRTSRRMGYNEQFF.

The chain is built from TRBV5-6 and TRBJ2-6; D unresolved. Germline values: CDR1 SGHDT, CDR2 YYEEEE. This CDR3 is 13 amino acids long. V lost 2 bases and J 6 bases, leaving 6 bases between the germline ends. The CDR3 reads CASSFSSANVLTF. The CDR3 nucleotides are TGTGCCAGCAGCTTCTCCTCGGCCAACGTCCTGACTTTC.

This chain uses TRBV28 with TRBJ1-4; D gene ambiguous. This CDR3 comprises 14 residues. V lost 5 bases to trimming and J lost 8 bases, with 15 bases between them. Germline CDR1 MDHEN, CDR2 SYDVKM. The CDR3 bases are TGTGCCAGCAGTCTCCCCCTCCAAGGAGAAAAACTGTTTTTT. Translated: CASSLPLQGEKLFF.

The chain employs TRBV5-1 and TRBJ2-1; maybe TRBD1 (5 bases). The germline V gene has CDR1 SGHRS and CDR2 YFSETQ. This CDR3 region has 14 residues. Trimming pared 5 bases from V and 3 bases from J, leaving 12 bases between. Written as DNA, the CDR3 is TGCGCCAGCAGTACGGCAGGGAACTACAATGAGCAGTTCTTC. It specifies CASSTAGNYNEQFF.

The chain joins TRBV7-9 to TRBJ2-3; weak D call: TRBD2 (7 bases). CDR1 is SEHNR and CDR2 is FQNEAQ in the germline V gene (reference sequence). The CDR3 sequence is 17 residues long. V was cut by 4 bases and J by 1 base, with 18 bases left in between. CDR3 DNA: TGTGCCAGCAGCTCACGTCGACGGGGGGCTGGCACAGATACGCAGTATTTT. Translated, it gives CASSSRRRGAGTDTQYF.

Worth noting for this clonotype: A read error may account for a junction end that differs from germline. The CDR3 DNA follows: TGCAGTACTAGAGGGGGGGGCGAGCAGTACTTC. Protein sequence: CSTRGGGEQYF. This chain uses TRBV20-1 with TRBJ2-4; a weak D match, TRBD2 (7 bases). The tail of the sequence fits TRBJ2-7 better, so the J call may be wrong. CDR1 and CDR2 (germline): DFQATT, SNEGSKA (reference sequence). The CDR3 runs 11 residues.

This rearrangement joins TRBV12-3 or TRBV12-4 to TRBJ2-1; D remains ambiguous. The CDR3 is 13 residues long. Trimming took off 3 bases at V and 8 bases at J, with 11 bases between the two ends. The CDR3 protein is CASSFLPVHEQFF. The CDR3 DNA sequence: TGTGCCAGCAGTTTTCTGCCAGTCCATGAGCAGTTCTTC.

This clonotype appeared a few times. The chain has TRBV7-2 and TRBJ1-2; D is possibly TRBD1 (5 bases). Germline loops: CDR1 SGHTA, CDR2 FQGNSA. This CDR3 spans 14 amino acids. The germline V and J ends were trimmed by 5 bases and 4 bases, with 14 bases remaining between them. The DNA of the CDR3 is TGTGCCAGCAGCCCTCGGGGCGGCAGCTATGGCTACACCTTC. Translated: CASSPRGGSYGYTF.

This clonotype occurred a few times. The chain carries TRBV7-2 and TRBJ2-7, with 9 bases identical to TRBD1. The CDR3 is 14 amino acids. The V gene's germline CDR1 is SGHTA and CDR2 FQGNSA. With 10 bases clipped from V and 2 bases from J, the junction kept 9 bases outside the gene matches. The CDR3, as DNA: TGTGCCACCAGAAGACAGGGGGGAGCCTACGAGCAGTACTTC. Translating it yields CATRRQGGAYEQYF. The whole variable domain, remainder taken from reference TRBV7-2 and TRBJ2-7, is GAGVSQSPSNKVTEKGKDVELRCDPISGHTALYWYRQSLGQGLEFLIYFQGNSAPDKSGLPSDRFSAERTGGSVSTLTIQRTQQEDSAVYLCATRRQGGAYEQYFGPGTRLTVT.

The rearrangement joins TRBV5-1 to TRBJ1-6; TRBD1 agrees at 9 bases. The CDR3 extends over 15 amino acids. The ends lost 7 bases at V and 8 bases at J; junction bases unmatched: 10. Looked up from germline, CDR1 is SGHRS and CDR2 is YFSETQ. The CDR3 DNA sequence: TGCGCCAGCGGACAAACAGGGGGCGCGGATTCACCCCTCCACTTT. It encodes CASGQTGGADSPLHF. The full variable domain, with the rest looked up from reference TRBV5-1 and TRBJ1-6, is KAGVTQTPRYLIKTRGQQVTLSCSPISGHRSVSWYQQTPGQGLQFLFEYFSETQRNKGNFPGRFSGRQFSNSRSEMNVSTLELGDSALYLCASGQTGGADSPLHFGNGTRLTVT.

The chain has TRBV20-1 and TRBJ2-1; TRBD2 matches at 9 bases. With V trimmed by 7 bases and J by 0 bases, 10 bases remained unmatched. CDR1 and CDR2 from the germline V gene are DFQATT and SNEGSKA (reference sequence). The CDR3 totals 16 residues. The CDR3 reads CSGDSGGLSSYNEQFF. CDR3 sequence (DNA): TGCAGTGGGGATAGCGGGGGCCTAAGCTCCTACAATGAGCAGTTCTTC.

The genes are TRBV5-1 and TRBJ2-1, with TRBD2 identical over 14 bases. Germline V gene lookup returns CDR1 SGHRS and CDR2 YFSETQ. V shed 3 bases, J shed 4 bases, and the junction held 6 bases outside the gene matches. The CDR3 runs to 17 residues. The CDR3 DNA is TGCGCCAGCAGCTCCGGGACTAGCGGGGGCCGGTACAATGAGCAGTTCTTC. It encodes CASSSGTSGGRYNEQFF. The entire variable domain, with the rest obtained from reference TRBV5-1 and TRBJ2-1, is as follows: KAGVTQTPRYLIKTRGQQVTLSCSPISGHRSVSWYQQTPGQGLQFLFEYFSETQRNKGNFPGRFSGRQFSNSRSEMNVSTLELGDSALYLCASSSGTSGGRYNEQFFGPGTRLTVL.

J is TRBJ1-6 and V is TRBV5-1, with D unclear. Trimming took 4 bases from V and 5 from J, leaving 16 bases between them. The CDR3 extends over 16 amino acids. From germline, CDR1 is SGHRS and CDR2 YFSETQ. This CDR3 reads CASSLPPGPDNSPLHF. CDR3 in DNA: TGCGCCAGCAGCCTCCCTCCTGGTCCGGATAATTCACCCCTCCACTTT.

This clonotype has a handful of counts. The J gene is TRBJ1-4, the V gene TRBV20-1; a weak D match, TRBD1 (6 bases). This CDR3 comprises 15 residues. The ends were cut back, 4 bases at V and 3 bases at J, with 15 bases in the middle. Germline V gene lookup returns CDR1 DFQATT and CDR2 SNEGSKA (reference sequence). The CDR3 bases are TGCAGTGCTACACAGGGAGGACCTGCTAATGAAAAACTGTTTTTT. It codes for CSATQGGPANEKLFF.

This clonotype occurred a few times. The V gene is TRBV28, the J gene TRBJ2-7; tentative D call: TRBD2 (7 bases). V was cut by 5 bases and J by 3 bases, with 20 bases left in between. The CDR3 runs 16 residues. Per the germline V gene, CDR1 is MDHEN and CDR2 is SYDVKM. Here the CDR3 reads CASSPEGGGHFYEQYF. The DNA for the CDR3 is TGTGCCAGCAGTCCCGAGGGCGGGGGCCACTTCTACGAGCAGTACTTC.